Sequencing of this T cell receptor (beta chain) was carried out in a study of T cells in Graves' hyperthyroidism and ophthalmopathy. At the level of the study: It was at initial diagnosis, before any treatment, that peripheral blood was collected.

Regions amplified from RNA transcripts were the TCR beta CDR3 regions. The HTBI primer set served for first-round RT-PCR of the TCR CDR3. TCRdb reanalysed the multiplex PCR reads using MiXCR and keeps one entry per CDR3 protein. The data show hundreds of thousands of distinct CDR3 sequences, roughly a sixth seen once. The sample of blood was obtained at first hyperthyroidism diagnosis (before any ophthalmopathy symptoms). In regard to this clonotype: Antigen specificity is unknown. A much larger clone is a single base away; this may be a read error.

Whole-study results and caveats: Before onset, by a median of about six months, the model predicted ophthalmopathy. Blood also showed most of the thyroid clonotypes that were expanded above 0.001.

Specimen: blood. This clonotype was obtained from a woman aged 45-60 years with Graves' hyperthyroidism that later progressed to Graves' ophthalmopathy.

Written as DNA, the CDR3 is TGTGCCAGCAGGGGGCTCGGCCACGAGCAGTTCTTC. The encoded protein is CASRGLGHEQFF. The gene calls are TRBV13 and TRBJ2-1, with D perhaps TRBD1 (5 bases). The CDR3 totals 12 residues. CDR1 is PRHDT and CDR2 is FYEKMQ in the germline V gene (reference sequence). Trimming took 6 bases from V and 10 from J, leaving 13 bases between them.